The rows below give T cell receptor beta chains drawn from one sample of a study of cytomegalovirus exposure and HLA in healthy donors. Some clones are missing from TCRdb's copy, which holds only in-frame ones; the method was immunoSEQ multiplex PCR. Of under 250,000 clones listed, almost 80% are singletons. The sequencing sample was made of PBMCs. Receptors originate from a male donor in good health and CMV-seronegative. Both conserved end residues are part of each CDR3. The D gene is left open where the match is weak. Expanded clones get a size class; other rows say once, few or many, or leave the size out.

abundance	d_gene	v_gene	j_gene	CDR3nt	CDR3aa
-	TRBD1	TRBV4-1	TRBJ2-6	TGCGCCAGCAGCCAACCCGACAGGGCAGTCTCTGGGGCCAACGTCCTGACTTTC	CASSQPDRAVSGANVLTF
-	-	TRBV29-1	TRBJ2-7	TGCAGCGTTGAAGAGGGCAAACCCTACGAGCAGTACTTC	CSVEEGKPYEQYF
-	TRBD1	TRBV4-1	TRBJ1-6	TGCGCCAGCAGCCAAGGTTGGGTGGTCGGGACAGGGGATGGAAGTTCACCCCTCCACTTT	CASSQGWVVGTGDGSSPLHF
few	TRBD1	TRBV25-1	TRBJ1-1	TGTGCCAGCAGTGAGGGACAGAGGAACACTGAAGCTTTCTTT	CASSEGQRNTEAFF
-	-	TRBV9	TRBJ2-7	TGTGCCAGCAGCTCAGGGGTCGAGCAGTACTTC	CASSSGVEQYF
-	-	TRBV6-1	TRBJ2-3	TGTGCCAGCAGTGAACTGAGGCCCACAGATACGCAGTATTTT	CASSELRPTDTQYF
once	TRBD2	TRBV6-6	TRBJ2-7	TGTGCCAGCAGGTATAGCGGGAGTGACGAGCAGTACTTC	CASRYSGSDEQYF
once	TRBD1	TRBV5-1	TRBJ2-3	TGCGCCAGCAGCTTATATATGGACAGGGGGCGTGTTATAGATACGCAGTATTTT	CASSLYMDRGRVIDTQYF
once	-	TRBV5-1	TRBJ2-7	TGCGCCAGCAGCCTCTATAAACAGCTGTCCTACGGGCAGTACTTC	CASSLYKQLSYGQYF
-	TRBD2	TRBV11-3	TRBJ2-2	TGTGCCAGCAGCGAGACTAGCGTGGGAACCGGGGAGCTGTTTTTT	CASSETSVGTGELFF
-	-	TRBV18	TRBJ1-1	TGTGCCAGCTCACCTCTGCCCTTACAGGGGAACACTGAAGCTTTCTTT	CASSPLPLQGNTEAFF
-	TRBD1	TRBV5-6	TRBJ1-2	TGTGCCAGCAGCTCTACAGGGGGCGCGGAAAGCTATGGCTACACCTTC	CASSSTGGAESYGYTF
-	TRBD1	TRBV28	TRBJ2-7	TGTGCCAGCAGTGTCCCGGGACAGATCCTACTACGGCGTTCGGACTTC	CASSVPGQILLRRSDF
-	-	TRBV19	TRBJ2-7	TGTGCCAGTAGTCTGACAAGTACCTACGAGCAGTACTTC	CASSLTSTYEQYF
-	TRBD1	TRBV28	TRBJ1-2	TGTGCCAGCAGTTTGGACAGGGGGTTAACTGGCTACACCTTC	CASSLDRGLTGYTF
-	-	TRBV2	TRBJ2-3	TGTGCCAGCAGTACAGGGAGCACAGATACGCAGTATTTT	CASSTGSTDTQYF
few	-	TRBV7-9	TRBJ2-7	TGTGCCAGCAGCTTGGATGGGGGCGTGGACGAGCAGTACTTC	CASSLDGGVDEQYF
-	-	TRBV5-1	TRBJ1-5	TGCGCCAGCAGCTTGGACGGACAGTACAATCAGCCCCAGCATTTT	CASSLDGQYNQPQHF
-	TRBD1	TRBV28	TRBJ2-5	TGTGCCAGCAGACCAGGGGGTCAAGAGACCCAGTACTTC	CASRPGGQETQYF
-	TRBD1	TRBV7-2	TRBJ1-1	TGTGCCAGCAGCCCCGGACAGGGTGGCACTGAAGCTTTCTTT	CASSPGQGGTEAFF
-	-	TRBV6-5	TRBJ1-1	TGTGCCAGCGGAGGGTTGGACACTGAAGCTTTCTTT	CASGGLDTEAFF
-	TRBD1	TRBV9	TRBJ1-1	TGTGCCAGCAGCGTAGCCCAGGGGGCCACTGAAGCTTTCTTT	CASSVAQGATEAFF
-	-	TRBV29-1	TRBJ2-3	TGCAGCGGATCGAGGGGGTTAGGGGATACGCAGTATTTT	CSGSRGLGDTQYF
few	TRBD1	TRBV6-5	TRBJ1-2	TGTGCCAGCAGAGCCGGGACAGACTATGGCTACACCTTC	CASRAGTDYGYTF
-	TRBD2	TRBV4-1	TRBJ2-7	TGCGCCAGCAGCCAAGATCGGGCTAGCGGGAGGACTTACGAGCAGTACTTC	CASSQDRASGRTYEQYF
-	-	TRBV7-9	TRBJ1-1	TGTGCCACGGCCCGGGTCCGGACTGAAGCTTTCTTT	CATARVRTEAFF
-	-	TRBV2	TRBJ1-5	TGTGCCAGCAGTGAACACAGTCTCAATAGCAATCAGCCCCAGCATTTT	CASSEHSLNSNQPQHF